The T cell receptor beta chain under discussion was sequenced for a study of blood T cell repertoires in COVID-19 (dated by TCRdb to 2020 to 2021). Regarding the research as a whole: Samples covering the acute and convalescent phases of COVID-19 were provided by collaborators in the United States, Italy and Spain. The material from the prospective study consisted of cDNA or gDNA derived from T cells, B-cell-depleted T cells, or PBMCs. Deeply sampled blood TCRbeta repertoires from subjects exposed to, actively infected with, or recovered from COVID-19 were included in the dataset. The repertoires were released in a freely available public database intended as a resource for research on the immune response to SARS-CoV-2. Samples came from the ongoing ImmuneRACE study (first 160 participants) plus 1,254 subjects from 6 global collaborators. A de-identified subject ID, COVID-19 status, age in years and sex were almost always included in the sample metadata. Where available, HLA class I and class II types were taken from metadata supplied by the sample provider and were not determined by assay-based typing.

Whole blood was collected in K2EDTA tubes by collaborating institutions according to the institutions' own protocols. Collaborator samples were shipped for TCRbeta analysis as frozen whole blood, isolated PBMCs, or DNA extracted from either sample type. Deletion took 2 bases off V and 7 bases off J, with a span of 9 bases between the germline ends. The germline V gene (reference sequence) provides CDR1 LNHDA and CDR2 SQIVND. CDR3 length: 14 amino acids, cysteine to phenylalanine. Only CDR3 DNA remains: 42 bases, in frame from the first base. The paper as a whole reports these results and caveats: How much clinical and demographic metadata was included differed by source and by participant, and the metadata was provided uncurated.

TCRbeta CDR3 regions were amplified from genomic DNA by means of the immunoSEQ Assay, a bias-controlled multiplex PCR. For the original study's pipeline: The number of nucleated cells in each sample was estimated from the amplification of reference gene primers within the assay. To quantify the absolute abundance of each unique TCRbeta CDR3 rearrangement, sequence reads were collapsed and filtered. Productive Simpson clonality was computed per sample as the square root of Simpson's diversity index over productive rearrangements. Drawn from immuneACCESS, this table holds only the in-frame rearrangements with V and J called that TCRdb kept. Clones are partly lost; checked studies trace under half to an unresolved V gene and leave the rest unexplained. V and J calls and clone size are copied from that table; D and trimming were computed from the DNA. The sample table records some 15,000 clones; around 88% of these occur just once. Roughly an eighth of the sample goes to the ten largest clones.

Of note for this clone: The antigen it binds to is not known. Per-base quality was not reported, and no clone a single base away is much larger than it.

The receptor comes from a human donor in a cohort sampled during active COVID-19. The source material was peripheral blood. Rearrangement joined TRBV19 to TRBJ1-6, with an unclear D gene assignment. The DNA is TGTGCCAGTAGTATACGGGGAGGAAATTCACCCCTCCACTTT. It translates to CASSIRGGNSPLHF. Beyond the CDR3, the reference TRBV19 and TRBJ1-6 genes provide the residues; the full variable domain reads: DGGITQSPKYLFRKEGQNVTLSCEQNLNHDAMYWYRQDPGQGLRLIYYSQIVNDFQKGDIAEGYSVSREKKESFPLTVTSAQKNPTAFYLCASSIRGGNSPLHFGNGTRLTVT.